Following are 25 T cell receptor beta chains from one sample sequenced in a study of response to subunit inactivated influenza vaccine. MiXCR, run by TCRdb on the RT-PCR reads, gives a single entry per CDR3 protein. Among about 800,000 distinct CDR3 sequences, approximately 21% were seen once, and the ten largest hold about 9.4%. The material sequenced was PBMCs from blood, taken 4 to 6 days after vaccination. Receptors were obtained from a man aged 50-59 years who received an inactivated influenza vaccine.

The table lists this clonotype with a few counts. J is TRBJ2-1 and V is TRBV28; 9 bases line up with TRBD2. V shed 6 bases and J 9 bases; nucleotides not matched to a gene: 9. Looked up from germline, CDR1 is MDHEN and CDR2 is SYDVKM. The CDR3 length is 14 residues. The CDR3 DNA reads TGTGCCAGCAGCAGCCCTAGCGGGATCGCTGAGCAGTTCTTC. Protein product: CASSSPSGIAEQFF.

This clonotype was seen a handful of times. The rearrangement uses TRBV25-1 and TRBJ2-7; perhaps TRBD2 as D (6 bases). CDR1 is MGHDK, CDR2 SYGVNS, per germline. The CDR3 length is 14 residues. V was trimmed by 3 bases and J by 4 bases, leaving 13 bases between them. CDR3 in amino acids: CASSERGTVYEQYF. For the CDR3, the DNA is TGTGCCAGCAGTGAGCGTGGGACTGTATACGAGCAGTACTTC.

This clonotype showed up just a few times. Written as DNA, the CDR3 is TGTGCCACCAGCAGTGCAAGGACAGGACACACCGGGGAGCTGTTTTTT. Translation: CATSSARTGHTGELFF. This sequence joins TRBV15 and TRBJ2-2, with TRBD1 matching 7 bases. The germline V gene has CDR1 LNHNV and CDR2 YYDKDF (reference sequence). The CDR3 loop spans 16 amino acids. J lost 3 bases, V lost 3 bases, and 7 bases had no gene match.

There are a few counts of this clonotype. This chain connects TRBV20-1 to TRBJ1-2; D not resolved. The CDR3 covers 12 residues. Trimming left V 7 bases short and J 3 bases short, with 12 bases between. Germline V gene sequence: CDR1 DFQATT, CDR2 SNEGSKA (reference sequence). The CDR3 loop reads CSVPGVDYGYTF. In DNA, the CDR3 is TGCAGTGTTCCGGGAGTGGACTATGGCTACACCTTC.

The chain is built from TRBV15 and TRBJ2-4; D uncertain. The CDR3 covers 12 residues. Trimming shortened V by 0 bases and J by 7 bases, and 4 bases separated the two germline ends. Germline V gives CDR1 LNHNV, CDR2 YYDKDF (reference sequence). CDR3 DNA sequence: TGTGCCACCAGCAGAGATTGGAACATTCAGTACTTC. The encoded protein is CATSRDWNIQYF. Filled out from reference TRBV15 and TRBJ2-4, the complete variable domain reads DAMVIQNPRYQVTQFGKPVTLSCSQTLNHNVMYWYQQKSSQAPKLLFHYYDKDFNNEADTPDNFQSRRPNTSFCFLDIRSPGLGDTAMYLCATSRDWNIQYFGAGTRLSVL.

The chain has TRBV7-2 and TRBJ1-2, with a weak D call TRBD1 (5 bases). The V end lost 8 bases, the J end lost 5 bases, and 9 bases lay between the germline ends. There are 11 residues in the CDR3. The germline V gene encodes CDR1 SGHTA and CDR2 FQGNSA. The CDR3 DNA follows: TGTGCCAGCGGGGGGACGTATGGCTACACCTTC. Amino acids: CASGGTYGYTF.

This clonotype was counted a few times. The gene calls are TRBV7-9 and TRBJ1-6; D perhaps matches TRBD1 (6 bases). The CDR3 is made up of 15 amino acids. V was pared by 4 bases and J by 7 bases, with 14 bases between. Germline V gives CDR1 SEHNR, CDR2 FQNEAQ (reference sequence). The CDR3 here is CASSSDRLNNSPLHF. The CDR3 nucleotides read TGTGCCAGCAGCTCTGACAGGCTCAACAATTCACCCCTCCACTTT.

This chain uses TRBV20-1 with TRBJ2-3; D unclear. The germline V gene encodes CDR1 DFQATT and CDR2 SNEGSKA (reference sequence). V gave up 2 bases and J gave up 3 bases, with 12 bases separating them. The CDR3 has 14 residues. CDR3 in amino acids: CSARSSGSTDTQYF. DNA of the CDR3: TGCAGTGCTAGATCATCAGGATCTACAGATACGCAGTATTTT.

There are many counts of this clonotype. J is TRBJ2-3 and V is TRBV7-2, with D perhaps assigned TRBD1 or TRBD2 (6 bases each). In germline, CDR1 is SGHTA, CDR2 FQGNSA. The CDR3 has 17 amino acids. V was pared by 0 bases and J by 3 bases, with 16 bases between. The CDR3 nucleotides are TGTGCCAGCAGCTTAGCGATGTGGGGGGCCTTAACAGATACGCAGTATTTT. It codes for CASSLAMWGALTDTQYF.

V and J are TRBV28 and TRBJ2-7, with unresolved D. V lost 6 bases and J lost 4, with 13 bases in between. The CDR3 length is 13 residues. Germline V lookup: CDR1 MDHEN, CDR2 SYDVKM. CDR3: CASRQGDIYEQYF. CDR3 DNA: TGTGCCAGCAGACAAGGAGACATATACGAGCAGTACTTC.

There are a few counts of this clonotype. The chain joins TRBV7-2 to TRBJ2-7, with TRBD2 matching 7 bases. V lost 4 bases and J lost 3; bases outside the gene matches: 9. From germline, CDR1 is SGHTA and CDR2 FQGNSA. The CDR3 spans 15 residues. The CDR3 nucleotides read TGTGCCAGCAGCTCGGGGGGAGCCAAGTACTACGAGCAGTACTTC. Encoded protein: CASSSGGAKYYEQYF.

This clonotype has just a few counts. V gene TRBV12-3 or TRBV12-4 combines with J gene TRBJ2-2; 8 positions agree with TRBD1. J lost 4 bases, V lost 5 bases, and 9 bases had no gene match. The CDR3 sequence is 16 residues long. The CDR3 reads CASSVTGGRSTGELFF. The CDR3 coding sequence is TGTGCCAGCAGTGTTACAGGGGGGAGGAGCACCGGGGAGCTGTTTTTT.

V gene TRBV2 combines with J gene TRBJ1-5; D is possibly TRBD1 (5 bases). Per germline, CDR1 SNHLY and CDR2 FYNNEI. The CDR3 loop spans 16 amino acids. The V and J ends lost 0 bases and 0 bases respectively, with 9 bases between them. CDR3 nucleotide sequence: TGTGCCAGCAGTGAAGCTAGGGGTTATAGCAATCAGCCCCAGCATTTT. This sequence encodes CASSEARGYSNQPQHF.

J is TRBJ1-2 and V is TRBV6-2 or TRBV6-3; D is perhaps TRBD1 (5 bases). CDR3 length: 13 residues. V shed 2 bases and J shed 7 bases, with 11 bases lying between them. Germline values: CDR1 MNHEY, CDR2 SVGEGT. The CDR3 protein is CASSYIQGGGYTF. The CDR3 region has the DNA TGTGCCAGCAGTTACATCCAGGGTGGTGGCTACACCTTC.

V gene TRBV9 combines with J gene TRBJ2-1, with unresolved D. This CDR3 contains 14 residues. The V gene's germline CDR1 is SGDLS and CDR2 YYNGEE. The V and J ends lost 4 bases and 5 bases respectively, with 13 bases between them. The CDR3 protein is CASSPSGVNNEQFF. The CDR3 bases are TGTGCCAGCAGCCCCTCTGGGGTGAACAATGAGCAGTTCTTC.

This clonotype came up a few times. This chain's CDR3 is CASSSGHADNSPLHF. The CDR3 DNA follows: TGTGCCAGCAGCTCGGGACACGCAGATAATTCACCCCTCCACTTT. The J gene is TRBJ1-6, the V gene TRBV7-6; D might be TRBD1 (6 bases). The CDR3 covers 15 residues. V was clipped by 4 bases and J by 5 bases, with 12 bases between them. Germline lookup yields CDR1 SGHVS and CDR2 FNYEAQ.

This clonotype was counted a few times. The chain is built from TRBV6-2 or TRBV6-3 and TRBJ1-2; no reliable D call. CDR1 is MNHEY, CDR2 SVGEGT, per germline. The V end was cut by 5 bases, the J end by 8 bases, with 15 bases between. This CDR3 spans 13 amino acids. The CDR3 nucleotides read TGTGCCAGCAGTGACGACGGATATGGAGGCTACACCTTC. Protein: CASSDDGYGGYTF.

The genes are TRBV5-1 and TRBJ2-5; the D gene is possibly TRBD1 (6 bases). The germline gives CDR1 SGHRS, CDR2 YFSETQ. The ends were cut back, 3 bases at V and 5 bases at J, with 14 bases in the middle. This CDR3 is built from 14 residues. In nucleotides, the CDR3 is TGCGCCAGCAGCTCTTCAGGGGAACTGGAGACCCAGTACTTC. Amino acid sequence: CASSSSGELETQYF.

There are many counts of this clonotype. The J gene is TRBJ2-5, the V gene TRBV10-3; TRBD1 aligns across 7 bases. There are 14 residues in the CDR3. Germline CDR1 reads ENHRY; CDR2 reads SYGVKD. J gave up 1 base and V 3 bases, and 2 bases lay outside the gene matches. In nucleotides, the CDR3 is TGTGCCATCAGTGACAGACAGGGCCAAGAGACCCAGTACTTC. Translated, it gives CAISDRQGQETQYF.

The chain joins TRBV20-1 to TRBJ1-2; 8 bases agree with TRBD1. The CDR3 is 13 residues long. Trimming at V came to 3 bases and at J to 4 bases, leaving 4 bases not matched to a gene. Germline CDR1 is DFQATT and CDR2 is SNEGSKA (reference sequence). The chain's CDR3 is CSARGQEFYGYTF. Written as DNA, the CDR3 is TGCAGTGCTAGGGGACAGGAATTCTATGGCTACACCTTC.

This clonotype was counted only a few times. V usage is TRBV24-1 and J usage is TRBJ2-1; TRBD2 aligns across 9 bases. CDR1 is KGHDR and CDR2 is SFDVKD in the germline V gene. Trimming cost V 10 bases and J 8 bases; bases outside gene matches: 11. The CDR3 contains 14 residues. CDR3 nucleotides: TGTGCCACATGTGCGGGGACTAGCTGGGATGAGCAGTTCTTC. Encoded protein: CATCAGTSWDEQFF.

The genes are TRBV20-1 and TRBJ2-1, with 10 nucleotides matching TRBD2. Looked up from germline, CDR1 is DFQATT and CDR2 is SNEGSKA (reference sequence). CDR3 size: 16 residues. The V segment lost 7 bases and the J segment 7 bases; nucleotides outside the gene matches: 16. The CDR3 reads CSVASSGGGRGNEQFF. DNA for the CDR3: TGCAGTGTAGCCTCCAGCGGGGGGGGACGGGGAAATGAGCAGTTCTTC.

This clonotype occurred a few times. One end of the junction is discordant with germline, which a read error may explain. The chain uses TRBV7-7 and TRBJ2-2; TRBD1 aligns across 9 bases. The CDR3 is made up of 15 amino acids. Germline V gene sequence: CDR1 SSHAT, CDR2 FNYEAQ (reference sequence). This chain's CDR3 is CASRAGQGNTGELFF. CDR3 nucleotide sequence: TGTGCTAGCAGAGCGGGACAGGGGAACACCGGGGAGCTGTTTTTT. The whole variable domain, filled in from reference TRBV7-7 and TRBJ2-2, reads GAGVSQSPRYKVTKRGQDVTLRCDPISSHATLYWYQQALGQGPEFLTYFNYEAQPDKSGLPSDRFSAERPEGSISTLTIQRTEQRDSAMYRCASRAGQGNTGELFFGEGSRLTVL.

This clonotype was seen only a few times. The chain couples TRBV27 to TRBJ2-7; the match to TRBD1 covers 7 bases. Germline-derived CDR1 and CDR2 are MNHEY and SMNVEV (reference sequence). The trim removed 5 bases at V and 6 bases at J, leaving 16 bases unmatched. The length of the CDR3 is 16 residues. The CDR3, as DNA: TGTGCCAGCAGTCCCACATGGACAGGTGCGAGGCGCGAGCAGTACTTC. It encodes CASSPTWTGARREQYF.

The J gene is TRBJ2-2, the V gene TRBV2; D uncertain. V lost 8 bases and J 7 bases, leaving 23 bases between the germline ends. The CDR3 is 16 amino acids. In germline, CDR1 is SNHLY, CDR2 FYNNEI. CDR3 sequence: CASQLSPLALGGELFF. The CDR3 DNA reads TGTGCCAGCCAACTCTCTCCGTTGGCGTTGGGCGGGGAGCTGTTTTTT.